This T cell receptor beta chain is from a study of lymphopenia after photon versus proton radiotherapy. The table came from immunoSEQ multiplex PCR; TCRdb's copy has only in-frame clones and leaves some out. The sample shows around 70,000 clones, about nine tenths of them seen only once. The CDR3 extends over 18 amino acids. The ends lost 0 bases at V and 2 bases at J; junction bases unmatched: 3. CDR1 LGHNA and CDR2 YNFKEQ come from the germline V gene. Regarding the study as a whole: Relative stability marked proton patients; photon patients lost diversity and naive cells.

Note on this clone: Antigen: not known.

This chain connects TRBV4-2 to TRBJ2-2, with 13 bases that match TRBD2. The receptor comes from a woman aged 65 to 85 with pancreatic cancer. Specimen: peripheral blood, collected from a patient treated with photon-based radiotherapy. The CDR3 loop reads CASSQEGTSGTNTGELFF. The CDR3 DNA sequence: TGTGCCAGCAGCCAAGAGGGGACTAGCGGGACCAACACCGGGGAGCTGTTTTTT.